The subject of this entry is one T cell receptor beta chain. Its antigen remains unknown. The record originates from a study of shared clonotypes between healthy human individuals. Study at large: The cohort had a couple of women and three men, ages 18 to 49. Study-level points and caveats: In a handful of donors, 4.5% to 5.5% of naive CD4 clonotypes appeared in common.

Libraries were prepared by immunoSEQ multiplex PCR; TCRdb keeps only in-frame clonotypes and omits some of them. The sample includes approximately 2,000,000 clones, 92% of them seen just once. Trimming pared 4 bases from V and 0 bases from J, leaving 11 bases between. Germline V gene data show CDR1 as SGDLS and CDR2 as YYNGEE. This CDR3 is 15 amino acids long. The sample taken for sequencing was naive CD4+ T cells from PBMCs. Subset reported: CD45RA+ positively selected. This clonotype originated in a man aged 18 to 30 in good health. Some clones in this sample may be carry-over from other donors' samples. This rearrangement joins TRBV9 to TRBJ2-1; D is unresolved. Here the CDR3 DNA reads TGTGCCAGCAGCCCCCGAATAGGCTCCTACAATGAGCAGTTCTTC. Amino acid sequence: CASSPRIGSYNEQFF.